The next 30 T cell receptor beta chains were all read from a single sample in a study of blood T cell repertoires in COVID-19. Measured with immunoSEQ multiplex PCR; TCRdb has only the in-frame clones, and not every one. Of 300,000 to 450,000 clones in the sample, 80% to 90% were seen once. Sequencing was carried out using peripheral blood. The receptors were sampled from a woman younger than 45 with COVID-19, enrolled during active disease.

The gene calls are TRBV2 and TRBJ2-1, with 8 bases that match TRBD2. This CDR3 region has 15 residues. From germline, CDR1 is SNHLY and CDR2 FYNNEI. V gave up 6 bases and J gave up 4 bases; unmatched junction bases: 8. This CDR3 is CASRGRAGDYNEQFF. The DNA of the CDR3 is TGTGCCAGCAGGGGCAGAGCGGGGGATTACAATGAGCAGTTCTTC.

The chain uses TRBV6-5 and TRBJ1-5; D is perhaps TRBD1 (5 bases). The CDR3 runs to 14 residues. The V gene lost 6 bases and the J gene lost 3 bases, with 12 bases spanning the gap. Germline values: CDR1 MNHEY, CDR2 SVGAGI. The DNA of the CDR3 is TGTGCCAGCAGCCGCGGGGGGACCAATCAGCCCCAGCATTTT. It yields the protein CASSRGGTNQPQHF.

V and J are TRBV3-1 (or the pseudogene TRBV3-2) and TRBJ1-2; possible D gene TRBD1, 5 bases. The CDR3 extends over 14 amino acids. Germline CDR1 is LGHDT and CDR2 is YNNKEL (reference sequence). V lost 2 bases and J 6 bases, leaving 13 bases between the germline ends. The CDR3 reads CASSQNPWGDGYTF. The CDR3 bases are TGTGCCAGCAGCCAAAACCCTTGGGGCGATGGCTACACCTTC.

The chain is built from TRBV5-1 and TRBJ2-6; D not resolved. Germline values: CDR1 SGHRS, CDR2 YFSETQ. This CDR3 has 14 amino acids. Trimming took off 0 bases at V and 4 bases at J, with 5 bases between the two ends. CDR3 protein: CASSLDPGANVLTF. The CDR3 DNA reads TGCGCCAGCAGCTTGGATCCGGGGGCCAACGTCCTGACTTTC.

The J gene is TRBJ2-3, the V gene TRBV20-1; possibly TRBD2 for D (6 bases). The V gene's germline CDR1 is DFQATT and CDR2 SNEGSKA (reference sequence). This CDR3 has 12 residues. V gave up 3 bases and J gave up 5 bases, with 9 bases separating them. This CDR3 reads CSASRGIDTQYF. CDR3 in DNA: TGCAGTGCTAGTCGGGGGATAGATACGCAGTATTTT.

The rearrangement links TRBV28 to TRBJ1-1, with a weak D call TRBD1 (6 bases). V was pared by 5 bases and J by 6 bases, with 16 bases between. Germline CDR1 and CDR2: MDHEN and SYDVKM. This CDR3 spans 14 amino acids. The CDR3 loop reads CASSPRTEVPEAFF. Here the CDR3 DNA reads TGTGCCAGCAGTCCCAGGACAGAGGTACCTGAAGCTTTCTTT.

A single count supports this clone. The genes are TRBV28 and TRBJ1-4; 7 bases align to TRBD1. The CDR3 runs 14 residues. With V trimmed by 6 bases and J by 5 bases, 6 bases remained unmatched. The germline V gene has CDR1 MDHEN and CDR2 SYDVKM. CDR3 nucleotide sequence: TGTGCCAGCAGCCCAGGACAGGAGAATGAAAAACTGTTTTTT. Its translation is CASSPGQENEKLFF. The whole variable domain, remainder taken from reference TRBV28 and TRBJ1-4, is DVKVTQSSRYLVKRTGEKVFLECVQDMDHENMFWYRQDPGLGLRLIYFSYDVKMKEKGDIPEGYSVSREKKERFSLILESASTNQTSMYLCASSPGQENEKLFFGSGTQLSVL.

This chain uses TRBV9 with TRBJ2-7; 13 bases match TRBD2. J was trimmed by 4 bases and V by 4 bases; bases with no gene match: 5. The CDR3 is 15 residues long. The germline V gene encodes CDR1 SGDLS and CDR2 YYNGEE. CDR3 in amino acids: CASSLGTSGTYEQYF. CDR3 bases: TGTGCCAGCAGCCTGGGGACTAGCGGGACTTACGAGCAGTACTTC.

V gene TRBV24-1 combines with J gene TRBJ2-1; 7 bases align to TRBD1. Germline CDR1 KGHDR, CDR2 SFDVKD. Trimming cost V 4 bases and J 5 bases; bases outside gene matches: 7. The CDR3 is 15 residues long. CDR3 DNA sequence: TGTGCCACCAGTGACCCCCCTCAGGGGGACAATGAGCAGTTCTTC. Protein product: CATSDPPQGDNEQFF.

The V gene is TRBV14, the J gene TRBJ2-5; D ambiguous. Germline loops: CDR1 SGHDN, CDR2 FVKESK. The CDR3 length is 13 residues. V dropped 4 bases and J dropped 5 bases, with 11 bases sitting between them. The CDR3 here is CASSLYMEETQYF. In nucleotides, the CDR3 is TGTGCCAGCAGCCTATACATGGAGGAGACCCAGTACTTC.

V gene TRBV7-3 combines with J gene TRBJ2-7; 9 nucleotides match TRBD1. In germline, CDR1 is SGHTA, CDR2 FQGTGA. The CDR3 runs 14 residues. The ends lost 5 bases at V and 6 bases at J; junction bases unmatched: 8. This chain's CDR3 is CASSPGTGSREQYF. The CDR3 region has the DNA TGTGCCAGCAGCCCAGGGACAGGGTCCCGCGAGCAGTACTTC.

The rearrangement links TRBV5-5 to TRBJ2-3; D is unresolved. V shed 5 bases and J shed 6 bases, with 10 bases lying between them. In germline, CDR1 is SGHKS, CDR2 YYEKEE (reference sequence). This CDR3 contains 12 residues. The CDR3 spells CASRSPGDTQYF. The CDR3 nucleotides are TGTGCCAGCAGGTCCCCGGGTGATACGCAGTATTTT.

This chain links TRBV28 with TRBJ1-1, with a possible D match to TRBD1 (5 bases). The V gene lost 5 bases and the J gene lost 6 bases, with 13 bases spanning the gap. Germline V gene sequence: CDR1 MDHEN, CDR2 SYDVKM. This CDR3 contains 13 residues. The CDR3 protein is CASSLEGVPEAFF. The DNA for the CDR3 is TGTGCCAGCAGTCTCGAAGGGGTCCCTGAAGCTTTCTTT. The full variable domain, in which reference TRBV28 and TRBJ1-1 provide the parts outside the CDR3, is DVKVTQSSRYLVKRTGEKVFLECVQDMDHENMFWYRQDPGLGLRLIYFSYDVKMKEKGDIPEGYSVSREKKERFSLILESASTNQTSMYLCASSLEGVPEAFFGQGTRLTVV.

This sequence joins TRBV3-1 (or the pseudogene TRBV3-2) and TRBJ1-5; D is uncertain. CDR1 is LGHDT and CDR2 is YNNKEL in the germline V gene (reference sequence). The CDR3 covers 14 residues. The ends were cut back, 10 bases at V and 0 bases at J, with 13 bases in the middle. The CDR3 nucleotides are TGTGCCAACCCGACGGCGGATAGCAATCAGCCCCAGCATTTT. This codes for CANPTADSNQPQHF.

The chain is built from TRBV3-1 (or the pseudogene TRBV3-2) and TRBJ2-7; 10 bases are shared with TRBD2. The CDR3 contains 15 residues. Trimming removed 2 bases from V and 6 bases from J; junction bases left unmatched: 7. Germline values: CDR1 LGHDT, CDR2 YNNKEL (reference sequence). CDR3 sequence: CASSQQAGGPFEQYF. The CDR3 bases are TGTGCCAGCAGCCAACAAGCGGGAGGGCCTTTCGAGCAGTACTTC.

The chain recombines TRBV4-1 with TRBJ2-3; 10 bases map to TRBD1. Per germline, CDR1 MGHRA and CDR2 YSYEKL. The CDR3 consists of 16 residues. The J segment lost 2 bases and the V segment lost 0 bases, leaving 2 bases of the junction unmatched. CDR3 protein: CASSQEGQGFTDTQYF. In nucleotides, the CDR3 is TGCGCCAGCAGCCAAGAGGGACAGGGGTTCACAGATACGCAGTATTTT.

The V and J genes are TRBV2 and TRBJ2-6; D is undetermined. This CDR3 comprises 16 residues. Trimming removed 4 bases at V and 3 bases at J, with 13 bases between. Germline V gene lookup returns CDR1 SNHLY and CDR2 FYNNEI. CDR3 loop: CASSVIRVFGANVLTF. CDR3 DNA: TGTGCCAGCAGTGTAATACGGGTCTTTGGGGCCAACGTCCTGACTTTC. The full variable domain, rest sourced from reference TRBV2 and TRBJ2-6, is EPEVTQTPSHQVTQMGQEVILRCVPISNHLYFYWYRQILGQKVEFLVSFYNNEISEKSEIFDDQFSVERPDGSNFTLKIRSTKLEDSAMYFCASSVIRVFGANVLTFGAGSRLTVL.

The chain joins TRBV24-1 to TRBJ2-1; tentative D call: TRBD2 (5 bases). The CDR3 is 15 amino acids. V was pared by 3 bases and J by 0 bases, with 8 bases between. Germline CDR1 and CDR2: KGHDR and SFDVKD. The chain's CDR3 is CATSDKRSSYNEQFF. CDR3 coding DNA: TGTGCCACCAGTGATAAGCGGAGCTCCTACAATGAGCAGTTCTTC.

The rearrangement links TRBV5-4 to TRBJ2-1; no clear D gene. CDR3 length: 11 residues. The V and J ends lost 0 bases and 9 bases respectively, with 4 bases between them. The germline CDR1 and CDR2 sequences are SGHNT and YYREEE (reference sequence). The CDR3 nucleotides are TGTGCCAGCAGCTTGGGGAGTGAGCAGTTCTTC. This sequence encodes CASSLGSEQFF.

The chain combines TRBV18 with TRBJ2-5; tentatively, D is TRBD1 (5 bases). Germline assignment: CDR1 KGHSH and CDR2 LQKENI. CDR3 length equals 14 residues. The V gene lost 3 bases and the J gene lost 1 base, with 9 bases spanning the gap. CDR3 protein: CASSPRDSQETQYF. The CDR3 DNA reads TGTGCCAGCTCACCCAGAGACAGCCAAGAGACCCAGTACTTC.

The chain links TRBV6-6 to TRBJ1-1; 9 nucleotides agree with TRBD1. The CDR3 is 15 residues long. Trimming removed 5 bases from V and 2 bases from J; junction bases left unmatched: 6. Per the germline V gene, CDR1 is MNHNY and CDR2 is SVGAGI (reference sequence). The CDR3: CASSTVGQGNTEAFF. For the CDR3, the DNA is TGTGCCAGCAGTACAGTGGGACAGGGAAACACTGAAGCTTTCTTT.

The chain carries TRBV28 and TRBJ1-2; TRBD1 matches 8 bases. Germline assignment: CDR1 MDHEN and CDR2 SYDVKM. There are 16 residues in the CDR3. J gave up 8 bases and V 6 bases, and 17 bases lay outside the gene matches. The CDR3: CASSSNPVTGGQGYTF. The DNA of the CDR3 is TGTGCCAGCAGCAGTAATCCCGTCACAGGGGGGCAAGGCTACACCTTC.

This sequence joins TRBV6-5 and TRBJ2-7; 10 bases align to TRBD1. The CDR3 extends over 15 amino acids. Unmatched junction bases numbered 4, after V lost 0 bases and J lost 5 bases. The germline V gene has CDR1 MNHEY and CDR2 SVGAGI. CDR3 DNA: TGTGCCAGCAGTTACTCGGGACAGGGGAGGCACGAGCAGTACTTC. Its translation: CASSYSGQGRHEQYF.

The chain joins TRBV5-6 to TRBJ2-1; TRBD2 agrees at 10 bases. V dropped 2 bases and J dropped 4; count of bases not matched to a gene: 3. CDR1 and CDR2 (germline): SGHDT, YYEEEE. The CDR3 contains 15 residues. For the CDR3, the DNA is TGTGCCAGCAGCTTAGGACTAGCGGAATACAATGAGCAGTTCTTC. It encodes CASSLGLAEYNEQFF.

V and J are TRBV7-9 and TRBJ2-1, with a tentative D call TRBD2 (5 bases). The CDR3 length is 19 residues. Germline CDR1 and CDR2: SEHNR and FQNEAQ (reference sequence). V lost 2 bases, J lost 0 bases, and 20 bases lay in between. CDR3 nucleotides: TGTGCCAGCAGCTTATTTCTGCTAGCCACTAATCCCTCCTACAATGAGCAGTTCTTC. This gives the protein CASSLFLLATNPSYNEQFF. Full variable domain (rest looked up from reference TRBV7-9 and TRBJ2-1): DTGVSQNPRHKITKRGQNVTFRCDPISEHNRLYWYRQTLGQGPEFLTYFQNEAQLEKSRLLSDRFSAERPKGSFSTLEIQRTEQGDSAMYLCASSLFLLATNPSYNEQFFGPGTRLTVL.

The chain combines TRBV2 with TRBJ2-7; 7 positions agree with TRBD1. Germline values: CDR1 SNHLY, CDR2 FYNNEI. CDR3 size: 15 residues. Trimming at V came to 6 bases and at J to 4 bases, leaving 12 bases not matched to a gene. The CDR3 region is CASRGPGTGAYEQYF. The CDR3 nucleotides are TGTGCCAGCAGGGGGCCGGGCACAGGGGCGTACGAGCAGTACTTC.

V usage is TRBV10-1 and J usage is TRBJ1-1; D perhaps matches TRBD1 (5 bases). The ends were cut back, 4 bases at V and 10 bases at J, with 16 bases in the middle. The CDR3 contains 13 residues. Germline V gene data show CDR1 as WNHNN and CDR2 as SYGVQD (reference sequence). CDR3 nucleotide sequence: TGCGCCAGCAGTGGCGGGACCGGGAGGGCAGCTTTCTTT. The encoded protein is CASSGGTGRAAFF.

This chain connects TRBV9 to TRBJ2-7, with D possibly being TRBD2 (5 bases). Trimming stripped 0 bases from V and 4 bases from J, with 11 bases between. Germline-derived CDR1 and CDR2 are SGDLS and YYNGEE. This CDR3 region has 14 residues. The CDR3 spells CASSVGGIGYEQYF. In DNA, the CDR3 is TGTGCCAGCAGCGTAGGAGGGATCGGGTACGAGCAGTACTTC. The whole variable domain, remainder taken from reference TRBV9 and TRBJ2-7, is DSGVTQTPKHLITATGQRVTLRCSPRSGDLSVYWYQQSLDQGLQFLIQYYNGEERAKGNILERFSAQQFPDLHSELNLSSLELGDSALYFCASSVGGIGYEQYFGPGTRLTVT.

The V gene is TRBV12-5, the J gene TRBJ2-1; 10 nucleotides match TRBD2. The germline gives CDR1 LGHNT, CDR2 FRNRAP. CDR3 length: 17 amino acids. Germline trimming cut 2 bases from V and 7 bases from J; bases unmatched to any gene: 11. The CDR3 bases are TGTGCTAGTGGTTTGACCCCACTAGCGGGACGGGCAAATGAGCAGTTCTTC. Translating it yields CASGLTPLAGRANEQFF.

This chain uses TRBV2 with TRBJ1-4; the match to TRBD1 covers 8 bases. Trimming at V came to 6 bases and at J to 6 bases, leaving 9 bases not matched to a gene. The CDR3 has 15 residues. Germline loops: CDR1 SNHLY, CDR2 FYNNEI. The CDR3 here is CASRVDRGGDEKLFF. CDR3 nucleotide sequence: TGTGCCAGCAGAGTTGACAGGGGAGGGGATGAAAAACTGTTTTTT.